The 21 T cell receptor beta chains given below trace back to one sample, sequenced in a study of cytomegalovirus exposure and HLA in healthy donors. Profiling relied on immunoSEQ multiplex PCR, and the TCRdb table lists in-frame clones only, not all of them. The top ten hold more than 1.4% of the sample, which has 47,000 or so clones, roughly 92% seen once. Sequenced: PBMCs. The receptors stem from a man aged 18 to 29 in good health and CMV-seronegative.

This chain links TRBV5-4 with TRBJ1-4, with D possibly being TRBD1 (5 bases). V lost 4 bases and J 3 bases, leaving 10 bases between the germline ends. This CDR3 is built from 14 residues. Germline V gene sequence: CDR1 SGHNT, CDR2 YYREEE (reference sequence). This CDR3 is CASSRATANEKLFF. The CDR3, as DNA: TGTGCCAGCAGCCGTGCGACAGCTAATGAAAAACTGTTTTTT.

The rearrangement uses TRBV7-8 and TRBJ1-4; the D is unclear. Germline CDR1 and CDR2: SGHVS and FQNEAQ. This CDR3 has 15 residues. Trimming stripped 5 bases from V and 6 bases from J, with 16 bases between. The CDR3 region is CASSPSGRRDEKLFF. DNA for the CDR3: TGTGCCAGCAGCCCTAGCGGACGACGGGATGAAAAACTGTTTTTT.

This chain connects TRBV6-5 to TRBJ1-1, with D unresolved. Germline-derived CDR1 and CDR2 are MNHEY and SVGAGI. This CDR3 is built from 13 residues. The V and J ends lost 10 bases and 2 bases respectively, with 14 bases between them. For the CDR3, the DNA is TGTGCCACCTCCACGGGAGGAAACACTGAAGCTTTCTTT. Translation gives CATSTGGNTEAFF.

The genes are TRBV6-1 and TRBJ2-4; TRBD1 is a possible D gene (8 bases). CDR3 length equals 15 residues. CDR1 is MNHNS, CDR2 SASEGT, per germline. V was shortened by 6 bases and J by 8 bases, with 20 bases between the two germline ends. CDR3 loop: CASSQQGGAGDIQYF. In DNA form, the CDR3 reads TGTGCCAGCAGCCAACAGGGGGGGGCAGGAGACATTCAGTACTTC.

The V call is TRBV7-9, the J call TRBJ2-2; D may be TRBD2 (5 bases). V was clipped by 5 bases and J by 6 bases, with 13 bases between them. The CDR3 loop spans 14 amino acids. Germline CDR1 is SEHNR and CDR2 is FQNEAQ (reference sequence). Written as DNA, the CDR3 is TGTGCCAGCAGCCTTATGAGGGTCGCCGGGGAGCTGTTTTTT. Its translation is CASSLMRVAGELFF.

The chain couples TRBV6-4 to TRBJ1-1; D gene unclear. The CDR3 consists of 14 residues. Germline-derived CDR1 and CDR2 are MRHNA and SNTAGT. Trimming left V 7 bases short and J 3 bases short, with 15 bases between. The CDR3 nucleotides are TGTGCCAGCAACCCACGAGGCAGATACACTGAAGCTTTCTTT. It codes for CASNPRGRYTEAFF.

J is TRBJ2-1 and V is TRBV11-3; 9 nucleotides agree with TRBD2. J lost 10 bases, V lost 2 bases, and 12 bases had no gene match. Germline V gene lookup returns CDR1 SGHNT and CDR2 YENEEA. The CDR3 sequence is 16 residues long. The CDR3 sequence: CASSLSVSGSLGEQFF. The CDR3 DNA sequence: TGTGCCAGCAGCTTAAGTGTTAGCGGGAGTTTGGGGGAGCAGTTCTTC.

V is TRBV5-1 and J is TRBJ2-7, with D possibly TRBD1 on 6 matching bases. CDR3 length: 14 amino acids. The V and J ends lost 5 bases and 3 bases respectively, with 15 bases between them. CDR1 and CDR2 (germline): SGHRS, YFSETQ. The CDR3 is CASRLRTEIYEQYF. The DNA of the CDR3 is TGCGCCAGCAGACTCCGGACAGAGATCTACGAGCAGTACTTC.

The chain has TRBV29-1 and TRBJ2-1, with unresolved D. This CDR3 is 12 amino acids long. Germline V gene lookup returns CDR1 SQVTM and CDR2 ANQGSEA. V lost 5 bases to trimming and J lost 7 bases, with 12 bases between them. Here the CDR3 reads CSVSPFGNEQFF. The CDR3 DNA reads as TGCAGCGTTAGTCCCTTCGGGAATGAGCAGTTCTTC.

This clone has only one observation. V usage is TRBV9 and J usage is TRBJ1-2; D gene ambiguous. This CDR3 has 12 amino acids. In germline, CDR1 is SGDLS, CDR2 YYNGEE. Deletions cut 7 bases from V and 4 bases from J, with 11 bases between. The CDR3 here is CASGGTFYGYTF. The CDR3 nucleotides read TGTGCCAGCGGAGGAACGTTCTATGGCTACACCTTC.

The gene calls are TRBV28 and TRBJ2-7, with D possibly being TRBD1 (5 bases). CDR1 is MDHEN and CDR2 is SYDVKM in the germline V gene. The ends were cut back, 6 bases at V and 3 bases at J, with 15 bases in the middle. The CDR3 is made up of 14 amino acids. The CDR3 protein is CASSPQGRVYEQYF. In DNA form, the CDR3 reads TGTGCCAGCAGCCCCCAGGGAAGGGTCTACGAGCAGTACTTC.

The rearrangement links TRBV28 to TRBJ2-7; 8 bases line up with TRBD2. J was trimmed by 7 bases and V by 4 bases; bases with no gene match: 6. The germline CDR1 and CDR2 sequences are MDHEN and SYDVKM. The CDR3 contains 13 residues. CDR3 sequence (DNA): TGTGCCAGCAGTTCTAGCGGGCCCGAGGAGCAGTACTTC. Protein product: CASSSSGPEEQYF.

The chain uses TRBV7-6 and TRBJ2-6; 10 bases line up with TRBD1. The trim removed 5 bases at V and 0 bases at J, leaving 4 bases unmatched. Germline V lookup: CDR1 SGHVS, CDR2 FNYEAQ. The CDR3 totals 17 residues. In DNA form, the CDR3 reads TGTGCCAGCAGCGCCGGACAGGGGGGCTCTGGGGCCAACGTCCTGACTTTC. Residues: CASSAGQGGSGANVLTF.

The chain is built from TRBV2 and TRBJ1-5; 8 positions match TRBD1. Germline V gives CDR1 SNHLY, CDR2 FYNNEI. This CDR3 region has 14 residues. V was clipped by 5 bases and J by 5 bases; unmatched bases: 5. The CDR3 loop reads CASSQQGGDQPQHF. The CDR3 DNA reads TGTGCCAGCAGTCAACAGGGGGGCGATCAGCCCCAGCATTTT. The variable domain in full, completed from reference TRBV2 and TRBJ1-5, reads EPEVTQTPSHQVTQMGQEVILRCVPISNHLYFYWYRQILGQKVEFLVSFYNNEISEKSEIFDDQFSVERPDGSNFTLKIRSTKLEDSAMYFCASSQQGGDQPQHFGDGTRLSIL.

This clone was seen once. The chain carries TRBV27 and TRBJ1-5; 9 bases agree with TRBD1. CDR3 length: 17 residues. The V and J ends lost 5 bases and 3 bases, in that order; junction bases with no gene match: 11. Germline V CDR1 and CDR2: MNHEY, SMNVEV (reference sequence). The CDR3 coding sequence is TGTGCCAGCAGTACATACACCGGGACAGGGCTCAATCAGCCCCAGCATTTT. Amino acid sequence: CASSTYTGTGLNQPQHF.

V is TRBV7-9 and J is TRBJ2-1, with 8 bases aligning to TRBD1. Germline values: CDR1 SEHNR, CDR2 FQNEAQ (reference sequence). V shed 5 bases, J shed 8 bases, and the junction held 11 bases outside the gene matches. The CDR3 length is 15 residues. The CDR3 sequence: CASSHRRGQAHEQFF. CDR3 in DNA: TGTGCCAGCAGCCATAGGCGGGGACAGGCCCATGAGCAGTTCTTC.

The gene calls are TRBV5-1 and TRBJ2-1, with TRBD1 matching 9 bases. The germline V gene encodes CDR1 SGHRS and CDR2 YFSETQ. V lost 0 bases, J lost 8 bases, and 6 bases stayed unmatched. The CDR3 is 15 residues long. The CDR3 spells CASSLGQGVFDEQFF. Here the CDR3 DNA reads TGCGCCAGCAGCTTGGGACAGGGGGTTTTCGATGAGCAGTTCTTC.

The chain links TRBV5-4 to TRBJ1-4; weak D call: TRBD1 (5 bases). The CDR3 has 14 amino acids. V lost 0 bases to trimming and J lost 7 bases, with 10 bases between them. Per the germline V gene, CDR1 is SGHNT and CDR2 is YYREEE (reference sequence). The CDR3 spells CASSLGQRSEKLFF. The CDR3 DNA is TGTGCCAGCAGCTTGGGACAGCGTAGTGAAAAACTGTTTTTT.

The chain joins TRBV9 to TRBJ1-2, with TRBD1 as a possible D gene (6 bases). Germline V gene lookup returns CDR1 SGDLS and CDR2 YYNGEE. CDR3 size: 14 residues. Trimming took off 0 bases at V and 7 bases at J, with 13 bases between the two ends. This CDR3 reads CASSVAAQGIGYTF. Written as DNA, the CDR3 is TGTGCCAGCAGCGTAGCTGCCCAGGGGATTGGCTACACCTTC.

J is TRBJ1-3 and V is TRBV6-1; D possibly corresponds to TRBD1 (6 bases). This CDR3 comprises 13 residues. CDR1 and CDR2 from the germline V gene are MNHNS and SASEGT. The V end was cut by 10 bases, the J end by 4 bases, with 14 bases between. This CDR3 is CAIQGSPGNTIYF. The CDR3, as DNA: TGTGCCATCCAGGGGTCTCCCGGAAACACCATATATTTT.

The chain joins TRBV4-3 to TRBJ2-2; TRBD2 matches at 11 bases. The V gene's germline CDR1 is LGHNA and CDR2 YSLEER. V was clipped by 2 bases and J by 2 bases; unmatched bases: 13. The CDR3 has 20 amino acids. The CDR3 sequence: CASSQPQPSTSGRNTGELFF. The CDR3, as DNA: TGCGCCAGCAGCCAACCGCAACCGTCAACTAGCGGGAGAAACACCGGGGAGCTGTTTTTT.